The TCR beta chain under discussion was sequenced for a study of shared clonotypes between healthy human individuals (dated by TCRdb to 2020 to 2021). For the wider study: The cohort comprised two women and a few men aged 18 to 49 years. Per donor, three plates each were used for CD4 naive and CD4 memory, two for CD8 naive, and one for CD8 memory. Blood TCR repertoires of a handful of healthy adults were deeply sequenced to estimate repertoire size and the extent of clonotype sharing between individuals. To increase sequencing depth and limit assay-specific biases, different laboratories used diverse techniques to prepare libraries and sequence TCR repertoires. Between about 0.8 and 9 billion PBMCs per donor were obtained by leukapheresis.

With respect to this clone: What this receptor recognizes is not known. Base qualities are not recorded, but no much larger clone differs from it by a single base.

V gives up 2 bases and J gives up 3 bases, and the segment between their germline ends measures 7 bases. The CDR3 starts with the cysteine, ends with the phenylalanine, and has 13 residues. Only the CDR3 part of the read is kept: 39 bases, read in frame from the first base. The CDR1 and CDR2 encoded by the germline V gene (reference sequence) are SEHNR and FQNEAQ. Using the deep immunoSEQ assay, multiplex PCR amplified TCR CDR3 regions from genomic DNA. Genomic DNA extracted from each cell subset was distributed evenly over all wells of several immunoSEQ 96-well plates, and each plate served as one replicate. For sorted subsets, each replicate PCR was loaded with around 220 ng genomic DNA, equivalent to 32,000 or so T cell genomes. Purified libraries were measured with a Qubit 3.0 fluorometer, size-checked on a Bioanalyzer 2100, and measured again with the KAPA Library Quantification kit. Each immunoSEQ 96-well plate was sequenced on its own single-read 150-cycle Illumina NextSeq 550 flow cell. Under the source paper's analysis protocol: The immunoSEQ output contained only junctional sequences without quality scores, so filtering could not match that applied to full-length reads. To assign V/J genes and CDR3, sequences were annotated against IMGT germline references using PyIR, a Python wrapper for IgBLAST v1.9. Any read was removed if the V/J assignment was weak (E-value above 1e-6), the CDR3 was missing, or the read contained stop codons, out-of-frame junctions, or ambiguous translated residues. V3J clonotypes were defined as sequences sharing an identical inferred V gene, J gene, and CDR3 amino acid sequence. Percentage overlap between repertoires was calculated by dividing the number of shared unique clonotypes by the size of the smaller repertoire. Richness of each repertoire was evaluated using RTK rarefaction, the Chao1 estimator, and Recon v2.1 estimates of unobserved clonotypes. OLGA was used to compute generation probabilities for all TCRbeta clonotypes that the gDNA method yielded from a handful of donors. TCRdb provides this immuneACCESS table in a form limited to in-frame rearrangements. Some clones are lacking; in checked studies, under half of them reflect an unresolved V gene, and why the rest are absent is not known. That table furnishes V, J and clone size, whereas the DNA furnished D and trimming. The table for this sample lists around 2.1 million clones; approximately 95% of them were counted only once. The top ten clonotypes cover more than 0.1% of the sample.

Results the study describes overall, beyond this receptor: Even with the large sequencing depth, rarefaction of the sorted-subset datasets indicated that sequencing was incomplete. Sampling was restricted to blood, and TCR repertoires in tissues likely differ from the TCR repertoires found in blood. Because the study included a small number of donors, the genetic and exposure-history diversity represented was limited. Estimated clonotype richness was generally larger for naive than for memory subsets. Compared with non-shared clonotypes, clonotypes shared by all four sorted-subset donors had higher generation probabilities. Pairwise subsampling indicated that sequencing depth was expected to affect the degree of clonotype sharing among donors. Across a few donors, roughly 5.4% of naive CD4, roughly 3.3% of naive CD8, roughly 2.3% of memory CD4, and around 0.4% of memory CD8 clonotypes were shared.

The donors were healthy, HIV-negative adults with no recently reported acute infections or vaccinations. All donors were Caucasian adults living in Nashville, Tennessee, USA. CD4+ T cells were enriched through magnetic negative selection, after which naive cells were positively selected on CD45RA and the remaining negative fraction served as the memory subset. Blood was obtained by leukapheresis, after which PBMCs were separated by Ficoll-Histopaque density gradient centrifugation and cryopreserved in liquid nitrogen vapor phase. Analytical flow cytometry was used to check the purity and quantity of every magnetically sorted T cell population. Each sorted fraction had its genomic DNA isolated and then quantified by UV absorbance on a Nanodrop 2000c.

Here the chain combines TRBV7-9 and TRBJ2-5, with the D gene not confidently named. The sequenced material came from naive CD4+ T cells sorted from blood. What the cell subset or site label conveys for this sample: CD45RA+ positively selected. The receptor's source is a man aged 18 to 30 in good health. The nucleotide sequence reads as follows: TGTGCCAGCAGCTTAATTGTGGAAGAGACCCAGTACTTC. It codes for CASSLIVEETQYF.